The sample holds many counts of the clone carrying this T cell receptor (beta chain). CDR1 SQVTM and CDR2 ANQGSEA come from the germline V gene. The CDR3 totals 16 residues. Losses at the gene ends were 1 base for V and 8 bases for J; bases not matched to a gene: 10. The record originates from a study of response to subunit inactivated influenza vaccine. TCRdb called the RT-PCR reads again in MiXCR, with one record for every CDR3 protein. The table has about 570,000 distinct CDR3 sequences, approximately 10% seen once. This sample also appeared in a second study, on T cells expressing NK-cell markers. That study adds: What made the TCR beta cDNA was 5'RACE template switching with UMIs. In sorted CD3+CD56+NKG2C+, CD3+CD56+NKG2C- and CD3+CD56-NKG2C+ T cells, TCR beta repertoires were obtained. Just one sequenced donor of eight was HCMV-seronegative, while seven were seropositive. The dominant NKG2C+ clonotypes represented about 1.0-7.5% of CD8+ T cells in six donors. The CD3+CD56-NKG2C+ fraction of a handful of donors was likewise dominated by these clonotypes.

The sequenced sample was PBMCs from blood, obtained on the day of vaccination. V gene TRBV29-1 combines with J gene TRBJ2-1, with 11 nucleotides matching TRBD1. This clonotype was obtained from a man in his fifties or sixties who received an inactivated influenza vaccine. The CDR3 DNA sequence: TGCAGCGTTGAAGGGGGAAGGGGACAGGGGGATGATGAGCAGTTCTTC. Translated: CSVEGGRGQGDDEQFF.